Below, 28 T cell receptor beta chains from the same sample are listed, as sequenced in a study of blood T cell repertoires in COVID-19. Method: immunoSEQ multiplex PCR; TCRdb's copy keeps in-frame clones and lacks some. This table holds over 250,000 clones, approximately 89% found once. The specimen sequenced was peripheral blood. Source of these receptors: a man between 40 and 49 years old who had recovered from COVID-19.

The gene calls are TRBV7-2 and TRBJ2-3; D may be TRBD1 (5 bases). This CDR3 has 15 residues. Germline V gives CDR1 SGHTA, CDR2 FQGNSA. Deletions cut 5 bases from V and 4 bases from J, with 16 bases between. CDR3 DNA sequence: TGTGCCAGCAGCCCGATAGGGGATAGGGCAGATACGCAGTATTTT. Translating gives CASSPIGDRADTQYF. The entire variable domain, with the rest obtained from reference TRBV7-2 and TRBJ2-3, is as follows: GAGVSQSPSNKVTEKGKDVELRCDPISGHTALYWYRQSLGQGLEFLIYFQGNSAPDKSGLPSDRFSAERTGGSVSTLTIQRTQQEDSAVYLCASSPIGDRADTQYFGPGTRLTVL.

The genes are TRBV28 and TRBJ1-2; D is unclear. Trimming shortened V by 3 bases and J by 1 base, and 6 bases separated the two germline ends. This CDR3 spans 13 amino acids. Germline lookup yields CDR1 MDHEN and CDR2 SYDVKM. CDR3 amino acids: CASSLGSNYGYTF. The CDR3 region has the DNA TGTGCCAGCAGTTTGGGGAGTAACTATGGCTACACCTTC.

The chain joins TRBV6-2 or TRBV6-3 to TRBJ2-2; weak D call: TRBD1 (6 bases). This CDR3 spans 17 amino acids. V lost 2 bases, J lost 0 bases, and 13 bases lay in between. The germline gives CDR1 MNHEY, CDR2 SVGEGT. Written as DNA, the CDR3 is TGTGCCAGCAGTTACCTAATGGGACAAGCGAACACCGGGGAGCTGTTTTTT. It translates to CASSYLMGQANTGELFF.

V is TRBV25-1 and J is TRBJ2-3, with 10 bases fitting TRBD1. The germline V gene encodes CDR1 MGHDK and CDR2 SYGVNS. After removal of 11 bases from V and 3 bases from J, the junction contained 11 bases not matched to a gene. The CDR3 runs to 15 residues. The CDR3 is CAPPGTGEGTDTQYF. As DNA, the CDR3 is TGTGCCCCCCCCGGGACAGGGGAGGGAACAGATACGCAGTATTTT. The full variable domain, completed using reference TRBV25-1 and TRBJ2-3, is EADIYQTPRYLVIGTGKKITLECSQTMGHDKMYWYQQDPGMELHLIHYSYGVNSTEKGDLSSESTVSRIRTEHFPLTLESARPSHTSQYLCAPPGTGEGTDTQYFGPGTRLTVL.

The chain carries TRBV2 and TRBJ2-1; D is perhaps TRBD2 (5 bases). The CDR3 is 14 residues long. Germline values: CDR1 SNHLY, CDR2 FYNNEI. Trimming removed 6 bases at V and 9 bases at J, with 18 bases between. The CDR3 loop is CASSWESVGIEQFF. In DNA, the CDR3 is TGTGCCAGCAGCTGGGAGTCGGTTGGAATTGAGCAGTTCTTC.

The J gene is TRBJ2-3, the V gene TRBV6-6; 9 bases fit TRBD1. V lost 6 bases to trimming and J lost 3 bases; unmatched junction nucleotides: 7. This CDR3 is 15 amino acids long. CDR1 is MNHNY, CDR2 SVGAGI, per germline (reference sequence). CDR3 nucleotide sequence: TGTGCCAGCAGGCTGGGACAGGGTCAGACAGATACGCAGTATTTT. Translating gives CASRLGQGQTDTQYF.

This rearrangement joins TRBV7-8 to TRBJ1-1; 8 bases agree with TRBD1. The germline gives CDR1 SGHVS, CDR2 FQNEAQ. Trimming at V came to 4 bases and at J to 2 bases, leaving 3 bases not matched to a gene. There are 14 residues in the CDR3. The CDR3 is CASSYDRGNTEAFF. As DNA, the CDR3 is TGTGCCAGCAGCTACGACAGGGGTAACACTGAAGCTTTCTTT.

The genes are TRBV13 and TRBJ2-7, with D tentatively TRBD2 (6 bases). Germline values: CDR1 PRHDT, CDR2 FYEKMQ (reference sequence). Trimming left V 1 base short and J 3 bases short, with 10 bases between. The CDR3 spans 14 residues. DNA of the CDR3: TGTGCCAGCAGCTTAGAGCGGGTTAGCTACGAGCAGTACTTC. It yields the protein CASSLERVSYEQYF. The full variable domain, in which reference TRBV13 and TRBJ2-7 provide the parts outside the CDR3, is AAGVIQSPRHLIKEKRETATLKCYPIPRHDTVYWYQQGPGQDPQFLISFYEKMQSDKGSIPDRFSAQQFSDYHSELNMSSLELGDSALYFCASSLERVSYEQYFGPGTRLTVT.

This clone was counted a few times. V is TRBV14 and J is TRBJ2-7; D call uncertain. Germline loops: CDR1 SGHDN, CDR2 FVKESK. Trimming left V 4 bases short and J 7 bases short, with 14 bases between. The length of the CDR3 is 13 residues. CDR3 DNA sequence: TGTGCCAGCAGCCCAGGTTCCCACAATGAGCAGTACTTC. This translates into CASSPGSHNEQYF.

The chain recombines TRBV19 with TRBJ1-1, with TRBD1 matching over 7 bases. Trimming at V came to 4 bases and at J to 4 bases, leaving 12 bases not matched to a gene. This CDR3 contains 16 residues. Germline V gene lookup returns CDR1 LNHDA and CDR2 SQIVND (reference sequence). The CDR3 here is CASSTPGTVGSTEAFF. CDR3 coding DNA: TGTGCCAGTAGTACCCCCGGGACAGTTGGGAGCACTGAAGCTTTCTTT.

The chain joins TRBV15 to TRBJ1-5; 11 positions match TRBD1. The CDR3 loop spans 14 amino acids. Germline lookup yields CDR1 LNHNV and CDR2 YYDKDF (reference sequence). Germline trimming cut 5 bases from V and 8 bases from J; bases unmatched to any gene: 5. The CDR3 here is CATSFRDRGEPQHF. The CDR3 nucleotides are TGTGCCACCAGCTTTAGGGACAGGGGGGAGCCCCAGCATTTT.

The chain is built from TRBV7-2 and TRBJ2-1; the match to TRBD2 covers 8 bases. Trimming cost V 8 bases and J 6 bases; bases outside gene matches: 6. This CDR3 comprises 13 residues. The germline CDR1 and CDR2 sequences are SGHTA and FQGNSA. The CDR3 region has the DNA TGTGCCAGCGCTTTCAGCGGGAGCAATGAGCAGTTCTTC. Its translation: CASAFSGSNEQFF.

The CDR3: CASTPAGAWNTQYF. CDR3 DNA: TGTGCCAGCACCCCGGCGGGAGCATGGAATACGCAGTATTTT. V gene TRBV7-6 combines with J gene TRBJ2-3, with 7 bases fitting TRBD2. The V segment lost 7 bases and the J segment 7 bases; nucleotides outside the gene matches: 11. This CDR3 has 14 amino acids. Germline V gene sequence: CDR1 SGHVS, CDR2 FNYEAQ.

V is TRBV18 and J is TRBJ1-5; possible D gene TRBD1, 5 bases. The CDR3 spans 14 residues. Between the trimmed V and J ends, which lost 4 bases and 7 bases, there was a span of 14 bases. Looked up from germline, CDR1 is KGHSH and CDR2 is LQKENI. The CDR3 loop reads CASSLGRVQQPQHF. DNA for the CDR3: TGTGCCAGCTCACTAGGCAGGGTCCAACAGCCCCAGCATTTT.

In this sample, this clone turned up a few times. The V and J genes are TRBV5-4 and TRBJ2-4, with TRBD1 matching 8 bases. CDR1 is SGHNT and CDR2 is YYREEE in the germline V gene (reference sequence). Trimming cost V 2 bases and J 1 base; bases outside gene matches: 5. This CDR3 is 16 amino acids long. CDR3 sequence reads: CASSFNQGAAKNIQYF. The CDR3 DNA reads as TGTGCCAGCAGCTTTAATCAGGGGGCGGCCAAAAACATTCAGTACTTC. Full variable domain (outside the CDR3, taken from reference TRBV5-4 and TRBJ2-4): ETGVTQSPTHLIKTRGQQVTLRCSSQSGHNTVSWYQQALGQGPQFIFQYYREEENGRGNFPPRFSGLQFPNYSSELNVNALELDDSALYLCASSFNQGAAKNIQYFGAGTRLSVL.

This sequence joins TRBV5-1 and TRBJ1-1; the D gene is possibly TRBD1 (5 bases). Trimming removed 3 bases at V and 3 bases at J, with 12 bases between. Germline CDR1 SGHRS, CDR2 YFSETQ. The CDR3 sequence is 14 residues long. The CDR3 sequence is CASSSGQEHTEAFF. The CDR3 DNA reads as TGCGCCAGCAGCTCAGGACAAGAGCACACTGAAGCTTTCTTT.

This clone was picked up a small number of times. This chain's CDR3 is CASSSASGGAGQYF. CDR3 DNA sequence: TGTGCCAGCAGTTCGGCTAGCGGGGGCGCCGGGCAGTACTTC. This rearrangement joins TRBV7-2 to TRBJ2-7; 10 bases line up with TRBD2. V shed 6 bases, J shed 9 bases, and the junction held 11 bases outside the gene matches. This CDR3 spans 14 amino acids. Per germline, CDR1 SGHTA and CDR2 FQGNSA.

The genes are TRBV2 and TRBJ1-2, with a possible D match to TRBD1 (6 bases). CDR1 is SNHLY, CDR2 FYNNEI, per germline. Trimming removed 5 bases from V and 1 base from J, with 20 bases in between. The CDR3 is 17 residues long. In DNA form, the CDR3 reads TGTGCCAGCAGTCCGTTGGTTTGGACAGAACTTAACTATGGCTACACCTTC. Protein: CASSPLVWTELNYGYTF.

This chain links TRBV5-1 with TRBJ1-1; 9 bases are shared with TRBD1. The CDR3 contains 14 residues. Germline assignment: CDR1 SGHRS and CDR2 YFSETQ. The J segment lost 4 bases and the V segment lost 4 bases, leaving 5 bases of the junction unmatched. CDR3 coding DNA: TGCGCCAGCAGCCCGGACAGGGGAGGCACTGAAGCTTTCTTT. It translates to CASSPDRGGTEAFF.

The gene calls are TRBV5-1 and TRBJ1-2; no definite D call. The CDR3 is 14 residues long. Germline-derived CDR1 and CDR2 are SGHRS and YFSETQ. Deletions cut 7 bases from V and 8 bases from J, with 21 bases between. CDR3 DNA sequence: TGCGCCAGCTCGCCCGGTGGCCGGGTAGTAGGCTACACCTTC. This translates into CASSPGGRVVGYTF.

The chain uses TRBV20-1 and TRBJ2-3; TRBD2 might be the D (5 bases). Germline V CDR1 and CDR2: DFQATT, SNEGSKA (reference sequence). Trimming cost V 3 bases and J 0 bases, with 7 bases left between them. The CDR3 spans 13 residues. CDR3 loop: CSASRRSTDTQYF. CDR3 nucleotides: TGCAGTGCTAGTAGGAGGAGCACAGATACGCAGTATTTT.

V gene TRBV12-3 or TRBV12-4 combines with J gene TRBJ1-5; D not certain. Trimming removed 6 bases at V and 7 bases at J, with 10 bases between. The CDR3 has 12 residues. CDR3 DNA sequence: TGTGCCAGCAGCGTACAGAGCCAGCCCCAGCATTTT. Its protein product is CASSVQSQPQHF.

The chain is built from TRBV7-2 and TRBJ2-1; D may be TRBD2 (6 bases). This CDR3 is 13 amino acids long. Germline CDR1 reads SGHTA; CDR2 reads FQGNSA. The V and J ends lost 2 bases and 6 bases respectively, with 8 bases between them. CDR3 region: CASSLTGVNEQFF. For the CDR3, the DNA is TGTGCCAGCAGCTTAACGGGAGTCAATGAGCAGTTCTTC.

This chain uses TRBV29-1 with TRBJ2-7; the match to TRBD1 covers 7 bases. CDR1 is SQVTM, CDR2 ANQGSEA, per germline. The length of the CDR3 is 14 residues. J was trimmed by 2 bases and V by 6 bases; bases with no gene match: 10. The CDR3 protein is CSVGVRDSTYEQYF. CDR3 coding DNA: TGCAGCGTAGGAGTCCGGGACAGTACCTACGAGCAGTACTTC.

The J gene is TRBJ2-7, the V gene TRBV5-1; D perhaps matches TRBD1 (5 bases). The CDR3 is made up of 14 amino acids. Deletions cut 0 bases from V and 2 bases from J, with 9 bases between. Looked up from germline, CDR1 is SGHRS and CDR2 is YFSETQ. CDR3 region: CASSLEQVAYEQYF. The CDR3, as DNA: TGCGCCAGCAGCTTGGAACAGGTCGCCTACGAGCAGTACTTC.

The rearrangement links TRBV19 to TRBJ1-1; 7 nucleotides agree with TRBD1. The ends lost 5 bases at V and 0 bases at J; junction bases unmatched: 6. This CDR3 spans 15 amino acids. Per the germline V gene, CDR1 is LNHDA and CDR2 is SQIVND (reference sequence). As DNA, the CDR3 is TGTGCCAGTAGTCTGACAGGGCTGATGAACACTGAAGCTTTCTTT. Protein product: CASSLTGLMNTEAFF.

The chain is built from TRBV18 and TRBJ2-3; 7 bases match TRBD1. V shed 1 base and J 0 bases; nucleotides not matched to a gene: 1. Germline V lookup: CDR1 KGHSH, CDR2 LQKENI. CDR3 length equals 15 residues. The CDR3, as DNA: TGTGCCAGCTCACCACGACAGGGCAGCACAGATACGCAGTATTTT. Protein sequence: CASSPRQGSTDTQYF.

The chain combines TRBV10-3 with TRBJ1-3; 9 bases align to TRBD1. V shed 9 bases and J 1 base; nucleotides not matched to a gene: 4. CDR1 is ENHRY, CDR2 SYGVKD, per germline. CDR3 length equals 14 residues. In DNA form, the CDR3 reads TGTGCCATAAGGGACAGGGAGTCTGGAAACACCATATATTTT. As protein: CAIRDRESGNTIYF.